The rows below give T cell receptor gamma chains drawn from one sample of a study of Vδ1+ human thymocytes. TCRdb reapplied CATT to the multiplex PCR reads. In the table there are 20,000 to 25,000 gamma-chain clones, 12% to 15% of which are singletons. The sequenced sample was Vdelta1+ gamma-delta thymocytes from the thymus. The origin of the receptors is a child less than two years old who had congenital heart surgery. CDR3s leave out the opening cysteine and the closing phenylalanine or tryptophan. The size of a clone is reported for some rows only, either as once, few or many, or as a class for expanded clones.

clone_size: few
j_call: TRGJ1/TRGJ2
v_call: TRGV9
cdr3_aa: ALWERAGYKKL

clone_size: -
j_call: TRGJP2
v_call: TRGV2
cdr3_aa: ATWNSDWIKT

clone_size: -
j_call: TRGJ1/TRGJ2
v_call: TRGV3
cdr3_aa: ATWDRMVGWEKKL

clone_size: -
j_call: TRGJ1/TRGJ2
v_call: TRGV5
cdr3_aa: ATWDRPRYKKL

clone_size: few
j_call: TRGJ1/TRGJ2
v_call: TRGV3
cdr3_aa: ATWDSLNYKKL

clone_size: -
j_call: TRGJ1/TRGJ2
v_call: TRGV3
cdr3_aa: ATWDRSVVKL

clone_size: few
j_call: TRGJ1/TRGJ2
v_call: TRGV9
cdr3_aa: ALWEVQENYKKL

clone_size: few
j_call: TRGJ1/TRGJ2
v_call: TRGV2
cdr3_aa: ATWDGHHKKL

clone_size: -
j_call: TRGJ1/TRGJ2
v_call: TRGV5
cdr3_aa: ATWDRPRDYKKL

clone_size: few
j_call: TRGJ1/TRGJ2
v_call: TRGV4
cdr3_aa: ATWDGLGHYKKL

clone_size: -
j_call: TRGJ1/TRGJ2
v_call: TRGV8
cdr3_aa: ATWDRRVKL

clone_size: few
j_call: TRGJP2
v_call: TRGV2
cdr3_aa: ATWDAPGWIKT

clone_size: -
j_call: TRGJ1/TRGJ2
v_call: TRGV9
cdr3_aa: ALWEPQTNYYKKL

clone_size: -
j_call: TRGJ1/TRGJ2
v_call: TRGV5
cdr3_aa: ATWDNHPYYKKL

clone_size: -
j_call: TRGJ1/TRGJ2
v_call: TRGV3
cdr3_aa: ATWARVYYKKL

clone_size: few
j_call: TRGJ1/TRGJ2
v_call: TRGV9
cdr3_aa: ALWEVAVTRKL

clone_size: -
j_call: TRGJ1/TRGJ2
v_call: TRGV9
cdr3_aa: ALWEVQWDYKKL

clone_size: few
j_call: TRGJ1/TRGJ2
v_call: TRGV9
cdr3_aa: ALWEVRPNYYKKL

clone_size: -
j_call: TRGJP2
v_call: TRGV4
cdr3_aa: ATWNGNSSDWIKT

clone_size: -
j_call: TRGJP2
v_call: TRGV2
cdr3_aa: ATWDGPSGGDWIKT

clone_size: few
j_call: TRGJP2
v_call: TRGV8
cdr3_aa: ATWDRIRSDWIKT

clone_size: -
j_call: TRGJP2
v_call: TRGV2
cdr3_aa: ATWDATGSDWIKT

clone_size: few
j_call: TRGJ1/TRGJ2
v_call: TRGV2
cdr3_aa: ATWVPGGKL

clone_size: few
j_call: TRGJ1/TRGJ2
v_call: TRGV2
cdr3_aa: ATWDGRSYYKKL

clone_size: -
j_call: TRGJ1/TRGJ2
v_call: TRGV4
cdr3_aa: ATPARNYYKKL

clone_size: -
j_call: TRGJP2
v_call: TRGV5
cdr3_aa: ATWDIRGRGSDWIKT

clone_size: -
j_call: TRGJP2
v_call: TRGV9
cdr3_aa: ALWEVRGRGIKT

clone_size: few
j_call: TRGJ1/TRGJ2
v_call: TRGV5
cdr3_aa: ATWTSYYKKL

clone_size: few
j_call: TRGJ1/TRGJ2
v_call: TRGV4
cdr3_aa: ATWDGNTYKKL

clone_size: few
j_call: TRGJ1/TRGJ2
v_call: TRGV8
cdr3_aa: ATWDRPVQKL

clone_size: few
j_call: TRGJ1/TRGJ2
v_call: TRGV5
cdr3_aa: ATWDRQEGYKKL

clone_size: few
j_call: TRGJ1/TRGJ2
v_call: TRGV5
cdr3_aa: ATWDRSRLKL

clone_size: few
j_call: TRGJ1/TRGJ2
v_call: TRGV8
cdr3_aa: ATWDMKGKKL

clone_size: -
j_call: TRGJ1/TRGJ2
v_call: TRGV4
cdr3_aa: ATWDGLVYYKKL

clone_size: -
j_call: TRGJ1/TRGJ2
v_call: TRGV8
cdr3_aa: ATWDRRIYYKKL

clone_size: few
j_call: TRGJ1/TRGJ2
v_call: TRGV8
cdr3_aa: ATWDIRYKKL

clone_size: few
j_call: TRGJP2
v_call: TRGV9
cdr3_aa: ALWETFDWIKT

clone_size: -
j_call: TRGJ1/TRGJ2
v_call: TRGV5
cdr3_aa: ATWDRSKL

clone_size: -
j_call: TRGJ1/TRGJ2
v_call: TRGV9
cdr3_aa: ALWEVSMIRDKKL

clone_size: -
j_call: TRGJ1/TRGJ2
v_call: TRGV2
cdr3_aa: ATWDRLGLRYKKL

clone_size: -
j_call: TRGJ1/TRGJ2
v_call: TRGV5
cdr3_aa: ATWDRPIYYKKL

clone_size: few
j_call: TRGJ1/TRGJ2
v_call: TRGV9
cdr3_aa: ALWEVKDYYKKL

clone_size: few
j_call: TRGJP2
v_call: TRGV8
cdr3_aa: ATWDSGRIKT

clone_size: few
j_call: TRGJ1/TRGJ2
v_call: TRGV8
cdr3_aa: ATWDSRGLYYKKL

clone_size: few
j_call: TRGJ1/TRGJ2
v_call: TRGV4
cdr3_aa: ATWVDYKKL

clone_size: few
j_call: TRGJ1/TRGJ2
v_call: TRGV9
cdr3_aa: ALWEPFYYKKL

clone_size: -
j_call: TRGJ1/TRGJ2
v_call: TRGV8
cdr3_aa: ATWESNYYKKL

clone_size: few
j_call: TRGJ1/TRGJ2
v_call: TRGV4
cdr3_aa: ATWDGSKQGEKL

clone_size: -
j_call: TRGJ1/TRGJ2
v_call: TRGV9
cdr3_aa: ALWSLGSPNYYKKL

clone_size: few
j_call: TRGJ1/TRGJ2
v_call: TRGV5
cdr3_aa: ATWDRRLKL

clone_size: few
j_call: TRGJ1/TRGJ2
v_call: TRGV5
cdr3_aa: ATWDKPPKV